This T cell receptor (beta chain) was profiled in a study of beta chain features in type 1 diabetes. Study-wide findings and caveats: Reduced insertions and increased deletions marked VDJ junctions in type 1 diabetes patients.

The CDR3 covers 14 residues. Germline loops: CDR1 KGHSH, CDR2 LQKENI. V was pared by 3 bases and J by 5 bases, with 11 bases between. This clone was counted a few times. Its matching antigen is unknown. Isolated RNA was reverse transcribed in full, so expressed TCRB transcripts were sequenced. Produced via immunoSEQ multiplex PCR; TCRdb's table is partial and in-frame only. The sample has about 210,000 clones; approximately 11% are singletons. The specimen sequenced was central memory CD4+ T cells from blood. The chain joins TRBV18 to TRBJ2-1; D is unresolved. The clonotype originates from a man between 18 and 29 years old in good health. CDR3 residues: CASSPNRADNEQFF. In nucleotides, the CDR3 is TGTGCCAGCTCACCGAATCGGGCTGACAATGAGCAGTTCTTC.